These 31 T cell receptor beta chains were all obtained from the same sample, sequenced in a study of cytomegalovirus exposure and HLA in healthy donors. PCR was performed using 60 Vbeta and 13 Jbeta primers. Here immunoSEQ multiplex PCR was the method, and the copy in TCRdb shows in-frame clones only, minus some. This sample has approximately 160,000 clones, with about 81% found just once. Input material: PBMCs. All receptors derive from a woman younger than 35 in good health and CMV-seronegative.

The chain links TRBV7-9 to TRBJ1-5; unclear D gene. Between the trimmed V and J ends, which lost 6 bases and 5 bases, there was a span of 8 bases. The CDR3 spans 12 residues. Germline CDR1 is SEHNR and CDR2 is FQNEAQ (reference sequence). The CDR3 nucleotides read TGTGCCAGCAGACAGAATGATCAGCCCCAGCATTTT. It yields the protein CASRQNDQPQHF.

The chain combines TRBV5-1 with TRBJ1-1; no clear D. CDR1 is SGHRS and CDR2 is YFSETQ in the germline V gene. The CDR3 spans 15 residues. V was pared by 7 bases and J by 2 bases, with 18 bases between. CDR3 region: CASQVSETRNTEAFF. Here the CDR3 DNA reads TGCGCCAGCCAAGTATCTGAGACACGAAACACTGAAGCTTTCTTT.

The J gene is TRBJ2-5, the V gene TRBV18; no clear D gene. The CDR3 has 14 residues. Germline CDR1 and CDR2: KGHSH and LQKENI. Trimming removed 1 base from V and 3 bases from J, with 9 bases in between. The CDR3 region has the DNA TGTGCCAGCTCACCACGAAACTTGGAAGAGACCCAGTACTTC. Amino acid sequence: CASSPRNLEETQYF.

This clone was observed once. The chain's CDR3 is CASSSFTEAFF. CDR3 nucleotide sequence: TGTGCCAGCAGTTCTTTCACTGAAGCTTTCTTT. The gene calls are TRBV6-6 and TRBJ1-1; D is unclear. The CDR3 extends over 11 amino acids. V shed 4 bases and J shed 4 bases, with 4 bases lying between them. Looked up from germline, CDR1 is MNHNY and CDR2 is SVGAGI (reference sequence).

The chain employs TRBV11-2 and TRBJ2-5; maybe TRBD2 (6 bases). From germline, CDR1 is SGHAT and CDR2 FQNNGV. Between the trimmed V and J ends, which lost 0 bases and 5 bases, there was a span of 16 bases. The CDR3 runs 16 residues. Written as DNA, the CDR3 is TGTGCCAGCAGCTTAGAACTAGCCCTTGGAGGGGAGACCCAGTACTTC. This codes for CASSLELALGGETQYF.

The chain uses TRBV6-5 and TRBJ1-5; 7 bases agree with TRBD1. With V trimmed by 7 bases and J by 11 bases, 8 bases remained unmatched. This CDR3 is 12 amino acids long. Germline V CDR1 and CDR2: MNHEY, SVGAGI. The CDR3 loop is CASTYAGTAQHF. In DNA, the CDR3 is TGTGCCAGCACCTATGCAGGGACAGCCCAGCATTTT.

The V call is TRBV19, the J call TRBJ2-3, with 12 positions matching TRBD2. After removal of 5 bases from V and 6 bases from J, the junction contained 3 bases not matched to a gene. Germline values: CDR1 LNHDA, CDR2 SQIVND (reference sequence). This CDR3 is built from 14 residues. CDR3 region: CASSWLAGGDTQYF. The CDR3 DNA reads as TGTGCCAGTAGTTGGCTAGCGGGAGGGGATACGCAGTATTTT.

The chain employs TRBV11-1 and TRBJ2-7; 9 nucleotides agree with TRBD1. Germline-derived CDR1 and CDR2 are SGHAT and FQDESV (reference sequence). CDR3 size: 17 residues. Losses at the gene ends were 4 bases for V and 6 bases for J; bases not matched to a gene: 16. Written as DNA, the CDR3 is TGTGCCAGCAGCTGGGGAGAACAGGGGGCTTCGACCTGCGAGCAGTACTTC. It specifies CASSWGEQGASTCEQYF.

In the case of this clone: This sample also contains other DNA sequences that code for the same CDR3. The CDR3 here is CASSIRGNQPQHF. Here the CDR3 DNA reads TGTGCCAGCAGCATACGGGGCAATCAGCCCCAGCATTTT. The rearrangement joins TRBV7-2 to TRBJ1-5; D gene ambiguous. Germline V gives CDR1 SGHTA, CDR2 FQGNSA. Trimming left V 5 bases short and J 2 bases short, with 7 bases between. There are 13 residues in the CDR3.

The chain uses TRBV5-1 and TRBJ1-2; possible D gene TRBD1, 6 bases. Germline V gives CDR1 SGHRS, CDR2 YFSETQ. V was pared by 2 bases and J by 6 bases, with 14 bases between. This CDR3 contains 14 residues. DNA for the CDR3: TGCGCCAGCAGCTTTTGGACAGCCCTCGATGGCTACACCTTC. Residues: CASSFWTALDGYTF.

This rearrangement joins TRBV5-1 to TRBJ2-2; possibly TRBD2 for D (5 bases). The CDR3 contains 15 residues. Germline CDR1 and CDR2: SGHRS and YFSETQ. Between the trimmed V and J ends, which lost 2 bases and 4 bases, there was a span of 12 bases. The CDR3, as DNA: TGCGCCAGCAGCTTTTCACTTAGCGTCACCGGGGAGCTGTTTTTT. Translating it yields CASSFSLSVTGELFF.

This clone was observed a few times. J is TRBJ2-5 and V is TRBV5-1, with D unresolved. V was shortened by 0 bases and J by 4 bases, with 7 bases between the two germline ends. The CDR3 spans 13 residues. Germline CDR1 reads SGHRS; CDR2 reads YFSETQ. CDR3 DNA: TGCGCCAGCAGCTTGGGGAGTGTAGAGACCCAGTACTTC. Protein product: CASSLGSVETQYF.

The rearrangement joins TRBV27 to TRBJ2-7; 9 bases are shared with TRBD1. The germline gives CDR1 MNHEY, CDR2 SMNVEV (reference sequence). CDR3 length: 16 residues. The ends lost 5 bases at V and 3 bases at J; junction bases unmatched: 11. The CDR3 is CASSREKQGAGYEQYF. The CDR3 coding sequence is TGTGCCAGCAGTAGAGAGAAACAGGGGGCGGGCTACGAGCAGTACTTC.

The chain combines TRBV11-3 with TRBJ1-1; D not certain. The V and J ends lost 6 bases and 11 bases respectively, with 10 bases between them. CDR3 length: 10 amino acids. From germline, CDR1 is SGHNT and CDR2 YENEEA. The CDR3 DNA is TGTGCCAGCAGGTTTATCGGGGCTTTCTTT. Its protein is CASRFIGAFF.

CDR3 residues: CASSQQGYNNEKLFF. The CDR3 DNA reads as TGTGCCAGCTCGCAACAGGGGTATAATAATGAAAAACTGTTTTTT. The genes are TRBV6-5 and TRBJ1-4; 7 bases line up with TRBD1. The V and J ends lost 8 bases and 4 bases, in that order; junction bases with no gene match: 10. Germline assignment: CDR1 MNHEY and CDR2 SVGAGI. The CDR3 loop spans 15 amino acids.

The V gene is TRBV2, the J gene TRBJ1-5; D not certain. This CDR3 region has 15 residues. Trimming cost V 5 bases and J 1 base, with 12 bases left between them. Germline CDR1 SNHLY, CDR2 FYNNEI. The CDR3 DNA is TGTGCCAGCAGTCCGCTGAGGAACAGCAATCAGCCCCAGCATTTT. It specifies CASSPLRNSNQPQHF.

The V call is TRBV27, the J call TRBJ2-1; D not resolved. Germline CDR1 and CDR2: MNHEY and SMNVEV (reference sequence). This CDR3 spans 13 amino acids. The germline V and J ends were trimmed by 4 bases and 6 bases, with 10 bases remaining between them. The CDR3 sequence is CASSSPVGNEQFF. DNA of the CDR3: TGTGCCAGCAGTTCCCCAGTTGGCAATGAGCAGTTCTTC.

The chain has TRBV2 and TRBJ2-4; D may be TRBD2 (7 bases). The germline V gene has CDR1 SNHLY and CDR2 FYNNEI. V was pared by 3 bases and J by 1 base, with 19 bases between. CDR3 length equals 18 residues. The CDR3 DNA sequence: TGTGCCAGCAGTGAGACCCACTCGGGGGGCTGGGCCAAAAACATTCAGTACTTC. Translation gives CASSETHSGGWAKNIQYF.

This clone appeared a single time. The chain carries TRBV13 and TRBJ2-7; 7 nucleotides line up with TRBD1. The CDR3 length is 15 residues. V was clipped by 4 bases and J by 0 bases; unmatched bases: 6. CDR1 PRHDT and CDR2 FYEKMQ come from the germline V gene (reference sequence). CDR3 residues: CASSSGQADSYEQYF. Here the CDR3 DNA reads TGTGCCAGCAGCTCCGGACAGGCAGACTCCTACGAGCAGTACTTC.

The sample holds a few counts of this clone. This chain joins TRBV30 and TRBJ2-5, with TRBD1 matching 8 bases. The last part of the DNA fits TRBJ2-7 better; the J call may be wrong. Germline V gene data show CDR1 as GTSNPN and CDR2 as SVGIG (reference sequence). This CDR3 region has 15 residues. The chain's CDR3 is CAWSRQGASSYEQYF. The CDR3 region has the DNA TGTGCCTGGAGTCGCCAGGGGGCTTCCTCCTACGAGCAGTACTTC.

The CDR3 DNA is TGTGCCAGCAGCTTAGGACAGGGTGACACCGGGGAGCTGTTTTTT. Its protein product is CASSLGQGDTGELFF. The rearrangement links TRBV7-9 to TRBJ2-2, with 7 bases identical to TRBD1. The CDR3 totals 15 residues. CDR1 SEHNR and CDR2 FQNEAQ come from the germline V gene (reference sequence). J was trimmed by 3 bases and V by 1 base; bases with no gene match: 2. Drawing the rest from reference TRBV7-9 and TRBJ2-2, the complete variable domain is DTGVSQNPRHKITKRGQNVTFRCDPISEHNRLYWYRQTLGQGPEFLTYFQNEAQLEKSRLLSDRFSAERPKGSFSTLEIQRTEQGDSAMYLCASSLGQGDTGELFFGEGSRLTVL.

The rearrangement uses TRBV7-6 and TRBJ2-2, with D maybe TRBD1 (5 bases). The V gene lost 4 bases and the J gene lost 1 base, with 13 bases spanning the gap. Germline lookup yields CDR1 SGHVS and CDR2 FNYEAQ. This CDR3 is 16 amino acids long. CDR3: CASSYDRWGNTGELFF. The CDR3 region has the DNA TGTGCCAGCAGCTACGACAGATGGGGGAACACCGGGGAGCTGTTTTTT. The complete variable domain, with remaining parts taken from reference TRBV7-6 and TRBJ2-2, reads GAGVSQSPRYKVTKRGQDVALRCDPISGHVSLYWYRQALGQGPEFLTYFNYEAQQDKSGLPNDRFSAERPEGSISTLTIQRTEQRDSAMYRCASSYDRWGNTGELFFGEGSRLTVL.

The chain is built from TRBV2 and TRBJ2-7, with TRBD2 matching 9 bases. J lost 8 bases, V lost 7 bases, and 15 bases had no gene match. This CDR3 comprises 15 residues. CDR1 SNHLY and CDR2 FYNNEI come from the germline V gene. CDR3 in DNA: TGTGCCAGCAAAGTCGAGGGTAGCGGGAGTTTGCAGCAGTACTTC. Amino acid sequence: CASKVEGSGSLQQYF.

The chain joins TRBV5-1 to TRBJ1-1, with unresolved D. The CDR3 loop spans 14 amino acids. The V end was cut by 4 bases, the J end by 1 base, with 11 bases between. CDR1 and CDR2 from the germline V gene are SGHRS and YFSETQ. In nucleotides, the CDR3 is TGCGCCAGCAGCCTGAAGCTAGAGAACACTGAAGCTTTCTTT. This codes for CASSLKLENTEAFF.

There are a few counts of this clone. The V gene is TRBV5-8, the J gene TRBJ1-1; 8 nucleotides line up with TRBD1. The CDR3 runs 14 residues. Germline-derived CDR1 and CDR2 are SGHTS and YDEGEE. V trimming: 4 bases; J trimming: 2 bases; junction bases outside the gene matches: 4. Here the CDR3 reads CASSLGTGNTEAFF. The CDR3 DNA sequence: TGTGCCAGCAGCCTGGGGACAGGCAACACTGAAGCTTTCTTT.

The chain is built from TRBV7-9 and TRBJ1-3, with unresolved D. CDR3 length: 15 amino acids. In germline, CDR1 is SEHNR, CDR2 FQNEAQ (reference sequence). V shed 3 bases and J shed 0 bases, with 9 bases lying between them. The CDR3 DNA reads as TGTGCCAGCAGCTTGAGCCAAAGCTCTGGAAACACCATATATTTT. Its translation is CASSLSQSSGNTIYF.

For the CDR3, the DNA is TGTGCCAGCAGTTTGGGGAGACTAGCGGGTTCCTACGAGCAGTACTTC. As protein: CASSLGRLAGSYEQYF. The J gene is TRBJ2-7, the V gene TRBV28, with 10 bases matching TRBD2. The V gene end was trimmed by 3 bases and the J gene end by 1 base; junction bases not matched to a gene: 6. The CDR3 sequence is 16 residues long. Looked up from germline, CDR1 is MDHEN and CDR2 is SYDVKM.

The chain combines TRBV10-3 with TRBJ1-5, with a possible D match to TRBD1 (6 bases). Trimming shortened V by 6 bases and J by 0 bases, and 12 bases separated the two germline ends. The CDR3 is 15 amino acids. Germline V gene data show CDR1 as ENHRY and CDR2 as SYGVKD. CDR3 bases: TGTGCCATCAGCCAGACAGGTTATAGCAATCAGCCCCAGCATTTT. Protein: CAISQTGYSNQPQHF.

V usage is TRBV18 and J usage is TRBJ2-1; 9 bases fit TRBD2. Germline V gene data show CDR1 as KGHSH and CDR2 as LQKENI. The CDR3 loop spans 14 amino acids. The V and J ends lost 4 bases and 10 bases, in that order; junction bases with no gene match: 8. CDR3 in amino acids: CASSLPGLASEQFF. Written as DNA, the CDR3 is TGTGCCAGCTCACTGCCGGGACTAGCTTCCGAGCAGTTCTTC.

The chain employs TRBV19 and TRBJ2-1; 12 bases fit TRBD2. This CDR3 has 16 residues. V was pared by 2 bases and J by 9 bases, with 8 bases of the junction left unmatched. Germline values: CDR1 LNHDA, CDR2 SQIVND (reference sequence). CDR3 sequence reads: CASSIRSSGRDTEQFF. CDR3 in DNA: TGTGCCAGTAGTATAAGGTCTAGCGGGAGGGATACTGAGCAGTTCTTC.

This rearrangement joins TRBV18 to TRBJ2-7; 11 bases match TRBD2. Trimming cost V 2 bases and J 4 bases; bases outside gene matches: 4. This CDR3 region has 15 residues. CDR1 and CDR2 from the germline V gene are KGHSH and LQKENI. As DNA, the CDR3 is TGTGCCAGCTCACCAAAACTAGCGGGAGTGTACGAGCAGTACTTC. It is translated as CASSPKLAGVYEQYF.